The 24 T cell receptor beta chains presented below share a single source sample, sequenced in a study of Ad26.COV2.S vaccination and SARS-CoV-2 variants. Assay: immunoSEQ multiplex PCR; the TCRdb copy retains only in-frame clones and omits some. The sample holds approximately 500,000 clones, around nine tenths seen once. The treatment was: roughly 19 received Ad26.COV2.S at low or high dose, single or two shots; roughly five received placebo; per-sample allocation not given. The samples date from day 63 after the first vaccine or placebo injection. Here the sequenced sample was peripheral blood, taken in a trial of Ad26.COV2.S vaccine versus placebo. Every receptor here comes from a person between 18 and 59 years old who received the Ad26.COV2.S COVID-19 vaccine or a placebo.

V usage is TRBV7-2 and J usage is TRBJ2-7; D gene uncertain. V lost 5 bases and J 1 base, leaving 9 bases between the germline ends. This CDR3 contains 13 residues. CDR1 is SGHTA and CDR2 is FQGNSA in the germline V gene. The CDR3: CASSRPGSYEQYF. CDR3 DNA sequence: TGTGCCAGCAGCCGTCCGGGTTCCTACGAGCAGTACTTC.

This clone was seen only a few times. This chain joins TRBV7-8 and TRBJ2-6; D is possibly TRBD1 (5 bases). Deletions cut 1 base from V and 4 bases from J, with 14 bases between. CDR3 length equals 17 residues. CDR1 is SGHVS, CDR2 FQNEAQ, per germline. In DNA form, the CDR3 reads TGTGCCAGCAGCTTAGTTTTGTCAGGGTCCGGGGCCAACGTCCTGACTTTC. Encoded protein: CASSLVLSGSGANVLTF. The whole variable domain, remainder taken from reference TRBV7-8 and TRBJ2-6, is GAGVSQSPRYKVAKRGQDVALRCDPISGHVSLFWYQQALGQGPEFLTYFQNEAQLDKSGLPSDRFFAERPEGSVSTLKIQRTQQEDSAVYLCASSLVLSGSGANVLTFGAGSRLTVL.

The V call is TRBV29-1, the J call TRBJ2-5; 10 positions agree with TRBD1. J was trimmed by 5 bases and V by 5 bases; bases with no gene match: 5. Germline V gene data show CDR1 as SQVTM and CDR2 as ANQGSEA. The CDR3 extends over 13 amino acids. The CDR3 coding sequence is TGCAGCGTTCGACAGGGGGCGGGGGAGACCCAGTACTTC. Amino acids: CSVRQGAGETQYF.

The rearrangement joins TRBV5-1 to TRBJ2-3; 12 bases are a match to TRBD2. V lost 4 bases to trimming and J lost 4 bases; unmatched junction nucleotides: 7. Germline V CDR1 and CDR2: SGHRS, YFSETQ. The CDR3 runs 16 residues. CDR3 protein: CASSLRLAGVADTQYF. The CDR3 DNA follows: TGCGCCAGCAGCCTAAGACTAGCGGGAGTCGCAGATACGCAGTATTTT. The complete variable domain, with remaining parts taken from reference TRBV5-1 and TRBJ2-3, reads KAGVTQTPRYLIKTRGQQVTLSCSPISGHRSVSWYQQTPGQGLQFLFEYFSETQRNKGNFPGRFSGRQFSNSRSEMNVSTLELGDSALYLCASSLRLAGVADTQYFGPGTRLTVL.

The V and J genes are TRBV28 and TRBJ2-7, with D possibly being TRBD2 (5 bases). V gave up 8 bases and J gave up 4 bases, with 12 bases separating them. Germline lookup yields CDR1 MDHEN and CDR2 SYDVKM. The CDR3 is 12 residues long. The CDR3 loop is CASAERKYEQYF. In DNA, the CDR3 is TGTGCCAGCGCCGAGCGGAAGTACGAGCAGTACTTC.

DNA of the CDR3: TGTGCCAGTAGGGGGGGCGACGAAAAACTGTTTTTT. Amino acid sequence: CASRGGDEKLFF. V and J are TRBV19 and TRBJ1-4, with D maybe TRBD1 (6 bases). Germline CDR1 LNHDA, CDR2 SQIVND (reference sequence). The CDR3 loop spans 12 amino acids. The V gene lost 6 bases and the J gene lost 8 bases, with 10 bases spanning the gap.

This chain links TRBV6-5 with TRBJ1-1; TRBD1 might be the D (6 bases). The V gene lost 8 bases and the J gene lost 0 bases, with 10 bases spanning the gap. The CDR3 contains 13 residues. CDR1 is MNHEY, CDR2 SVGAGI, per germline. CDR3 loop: CASEGVMNTEAFF. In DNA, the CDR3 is TGTGCCAGCGAGGGGGTGATGAACACTGAAGCTTTCTTT.

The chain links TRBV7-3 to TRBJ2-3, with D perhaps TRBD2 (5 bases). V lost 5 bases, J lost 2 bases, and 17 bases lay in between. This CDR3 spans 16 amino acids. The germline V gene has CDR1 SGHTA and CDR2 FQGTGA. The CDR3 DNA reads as TGTGCCAGCAGCCGTGGTAGAGGGATGAACACAGATACGCAGTATTTT. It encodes CASSRGRGMNTDTQYF.

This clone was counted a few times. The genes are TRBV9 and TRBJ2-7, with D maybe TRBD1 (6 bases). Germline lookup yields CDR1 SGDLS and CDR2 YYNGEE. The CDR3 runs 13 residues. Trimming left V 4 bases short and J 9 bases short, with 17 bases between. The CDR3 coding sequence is TGTGCCAGCAGCACAAGCACAGGGTCCGGGCAGTACTTC. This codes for CASSTSTGSGQYF.

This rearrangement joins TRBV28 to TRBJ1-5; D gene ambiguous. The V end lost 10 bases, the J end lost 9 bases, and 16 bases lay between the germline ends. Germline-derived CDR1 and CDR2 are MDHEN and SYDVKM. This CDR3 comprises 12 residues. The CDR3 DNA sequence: TGTGCCACCCAGGAGGTAAACCCGCCCCAGCATTTT. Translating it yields CATQEVNPPQHF.

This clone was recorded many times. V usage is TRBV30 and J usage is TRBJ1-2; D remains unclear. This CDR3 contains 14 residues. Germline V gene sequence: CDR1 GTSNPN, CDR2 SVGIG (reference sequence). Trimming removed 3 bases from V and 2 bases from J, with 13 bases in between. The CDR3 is CAWRWVPGNYGYTF. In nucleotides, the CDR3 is TGTGCCTGGAGATGGGTCCCGGGGAACTATGGCTACACCTTC.

CDR3 amino acids: CASRRLAVWNTGELFF. The CDR3 DNA follows: TGTGCCAGTAGGAGACTAGCTGTTTGGAACACCGGGGAGCTGTTTTTT. The V call is TRBV19, the J call TRBJ2-2, with 7 bases that match TRBD2. CDR1 and CDR2 from the germline V gene are LNHDA and SQIVND (reference sequence). The CDR3 is made up of 16 amino acids. The J segment lost 1 base and the V segment lost 6 bases, leaving 8 bases of the junction unmatched.

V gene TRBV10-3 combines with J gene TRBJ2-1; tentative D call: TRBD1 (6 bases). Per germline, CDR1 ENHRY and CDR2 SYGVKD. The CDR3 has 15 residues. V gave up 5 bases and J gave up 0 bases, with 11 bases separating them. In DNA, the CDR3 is TGTGCCATCAGTAACCGGGACACCTCCTACAATGAGCAGTTCTTC. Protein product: CAISNRDTSYNEQFF.

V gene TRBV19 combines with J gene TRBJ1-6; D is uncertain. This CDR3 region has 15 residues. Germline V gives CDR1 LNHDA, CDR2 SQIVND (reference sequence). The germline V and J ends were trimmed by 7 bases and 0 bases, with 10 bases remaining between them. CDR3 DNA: TGTGCCAGTAAGACGGAGAGCTCCTATAATTCACCCCTCCACTTT. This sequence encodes CASKTESSYNSPLHF.

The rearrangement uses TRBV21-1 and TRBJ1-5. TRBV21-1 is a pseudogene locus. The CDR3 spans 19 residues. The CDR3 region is CASSKRPLGGAYSNQPQHF. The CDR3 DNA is TGTGCCAGCAGCAAAAGACCCCTCGGGGGGGCCTATAGCAATCAGCCCCAGCATTTT.

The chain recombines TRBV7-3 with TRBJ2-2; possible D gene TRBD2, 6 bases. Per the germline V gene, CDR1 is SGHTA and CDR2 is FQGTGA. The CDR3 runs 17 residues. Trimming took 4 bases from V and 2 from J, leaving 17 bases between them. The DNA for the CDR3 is TGTGCCAGCAGCTCCCAGGGTATCGGGACTAACACCGGGGAGCTGTTTTTT. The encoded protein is CASSSQGIGTNTGELFF.

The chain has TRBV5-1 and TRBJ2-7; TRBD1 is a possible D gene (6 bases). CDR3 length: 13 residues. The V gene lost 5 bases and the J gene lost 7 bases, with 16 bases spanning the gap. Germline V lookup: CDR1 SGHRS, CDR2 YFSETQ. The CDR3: CASRLDSFGEQYF. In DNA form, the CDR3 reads TGCGCCAGCAGGCTGGACAGTTTTGGGGAGCAGTACTTC.

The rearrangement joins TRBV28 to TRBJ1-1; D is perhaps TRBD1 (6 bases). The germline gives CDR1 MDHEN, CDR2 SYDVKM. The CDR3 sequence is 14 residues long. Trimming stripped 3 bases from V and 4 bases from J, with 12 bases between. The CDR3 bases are TGTGCCAGCAGTTTGGCCGGACAGTTCACTGAAGCTTTCTTT. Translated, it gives CASSLAGQFTEAFF.

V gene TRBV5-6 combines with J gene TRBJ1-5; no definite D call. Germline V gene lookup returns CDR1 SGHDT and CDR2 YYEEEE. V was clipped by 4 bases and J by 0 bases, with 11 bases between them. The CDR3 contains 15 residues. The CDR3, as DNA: TGTGCCAGCAGCGTTGGAGATAATAGCAATCAGCCCCAGCATTTT. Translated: CASSVGDNSNQPQHF.

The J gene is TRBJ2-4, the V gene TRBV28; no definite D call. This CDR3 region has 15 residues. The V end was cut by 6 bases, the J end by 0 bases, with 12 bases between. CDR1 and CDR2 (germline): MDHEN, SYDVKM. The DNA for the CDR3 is TGTGCCAGCAGACGGAGAAGGGTAGCCAAAAACATTCAGTACTTC. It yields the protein CASRRRRVAKNIQYF.

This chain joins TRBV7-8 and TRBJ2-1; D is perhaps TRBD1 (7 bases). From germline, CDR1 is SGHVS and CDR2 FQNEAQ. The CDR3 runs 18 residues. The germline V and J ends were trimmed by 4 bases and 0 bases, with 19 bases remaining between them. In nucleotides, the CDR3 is TGTGCCAGCAGCTACCGGGAGAGGACAGGAAGCTCCTACAATGAGCAGTTCTTC. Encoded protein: CASSYRERTGSSYNEQFF.

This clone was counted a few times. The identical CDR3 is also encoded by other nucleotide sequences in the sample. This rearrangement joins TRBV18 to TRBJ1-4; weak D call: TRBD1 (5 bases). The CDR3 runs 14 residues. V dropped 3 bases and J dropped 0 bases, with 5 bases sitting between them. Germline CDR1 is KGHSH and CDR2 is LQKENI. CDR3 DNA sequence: TGTGCCAGCTCACCGGGGGCAACTAATGAAAAACTGTTTTTT. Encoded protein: CASSPGATNEKLFF.

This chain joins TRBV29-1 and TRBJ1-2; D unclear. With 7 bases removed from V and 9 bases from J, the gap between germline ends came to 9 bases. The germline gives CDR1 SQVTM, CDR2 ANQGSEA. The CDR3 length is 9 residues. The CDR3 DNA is TGCAGCGCTCGGGAGAGCTACACCTTC. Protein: CSARESYTF.

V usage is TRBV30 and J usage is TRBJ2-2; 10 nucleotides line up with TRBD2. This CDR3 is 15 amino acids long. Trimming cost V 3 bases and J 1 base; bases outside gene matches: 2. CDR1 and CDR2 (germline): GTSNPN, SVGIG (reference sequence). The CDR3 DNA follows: TGTGCCTGGAGAGTAGCGGGGGGGAACACCGGGGAGCTGTTTTTT. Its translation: CAWRVAGGNTGELFF.